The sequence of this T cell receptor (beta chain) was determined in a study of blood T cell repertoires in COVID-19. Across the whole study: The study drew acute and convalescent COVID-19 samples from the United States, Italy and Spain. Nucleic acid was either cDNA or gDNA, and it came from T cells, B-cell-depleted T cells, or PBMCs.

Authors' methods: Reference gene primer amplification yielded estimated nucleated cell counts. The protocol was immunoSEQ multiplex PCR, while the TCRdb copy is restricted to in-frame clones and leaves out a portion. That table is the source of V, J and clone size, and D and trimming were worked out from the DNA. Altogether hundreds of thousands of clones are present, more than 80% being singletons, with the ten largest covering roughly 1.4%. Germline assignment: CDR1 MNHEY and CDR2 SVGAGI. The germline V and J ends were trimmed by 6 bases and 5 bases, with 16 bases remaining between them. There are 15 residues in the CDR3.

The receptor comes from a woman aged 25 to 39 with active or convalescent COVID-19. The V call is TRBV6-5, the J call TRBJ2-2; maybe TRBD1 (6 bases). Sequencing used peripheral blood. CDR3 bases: TGTGCCAGCAGCCCCCAGGGGTTTAGGACCGGGGAGCTGTTTTTT. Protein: CASSPQGFRTGELFF.